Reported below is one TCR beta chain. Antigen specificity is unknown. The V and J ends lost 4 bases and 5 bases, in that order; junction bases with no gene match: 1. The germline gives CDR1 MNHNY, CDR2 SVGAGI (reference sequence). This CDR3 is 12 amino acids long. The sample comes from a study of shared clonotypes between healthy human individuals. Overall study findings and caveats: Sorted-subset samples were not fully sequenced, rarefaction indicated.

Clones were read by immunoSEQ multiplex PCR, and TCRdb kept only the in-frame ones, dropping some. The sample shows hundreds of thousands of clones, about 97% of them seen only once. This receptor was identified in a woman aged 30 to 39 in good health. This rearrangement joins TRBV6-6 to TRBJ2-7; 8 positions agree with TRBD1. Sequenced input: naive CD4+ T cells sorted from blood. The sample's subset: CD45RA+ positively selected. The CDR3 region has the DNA TGTGCCAGCAGTTTGGACAGGGACGAGCAGTACTTC. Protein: CASSLDRDEQYF.